This entry lists 8 T cell receptor beta chains sequenced from one sample in a study of blood T cell repertoires in COVID-19. Profiled with immunoSEQ multiplex PCR; TCRdb holds only in-frame clones, not every one. The sample shows more than 90,000 clones, over 75% of them seen only once. Sequenced sample: peripheral blood. The receptors originated from a man between 50 and 59 years old with acute or convalescent COVID-19.

The CDR3 DNA is TGTGCCAGTAGTATAGATCCCCTAGCGGGAGTCGTAGATACGCAGTATTTT. It codes for CASSIDPLAGVVDTQYF. The chain combines TRBV19 with TRBJ2-3, with TRBD2 matching 10 bases. This CDR3 spans 17 amino acids. Germline-derived CDR1 and CDR2 are LNHDA and SQIVND (reference sequence). The trim removed 0 bases at V and 5 bases at J, leaving 8 bases unmatched. Using reference TRBV19 and TRBJ2-3 for the parts outside the CDR3, the full variable domain is DGGITQSPKYLFRKEGQNVTLSCEQNLNHDAMYWYRQDPGQGLRLIYYSQIVNDFQKGDIAEGYSVSREKKESFPLTVTSAQKNPTAFYLCASSIDPLAGVVDTQYFGPGTRLTVL.

The table lists this clone with a count of one. V and J are TRBV28 and TRBJ1-1; D remains unclear. Germline V CDR1 and CDR2: MDHEN, SYDVKM. The V gene lost 0 bases and the J gene lost 1 base, with 15 bases spanning the gap. The CDR3 has 17 residues. CDR3 DNA sequence: TGTGCCAGCAGTTTATGGGGCGTGAGACAAGGGAACACTGAAGCTTTCTTT. This codes for CASSLWGVRQGNTEAFF.

The gene calls are TRBV27 and TRBJ1-6; 10 bases match TRBD1. V shed 4 bases and J 5 bases; nucleotides not matched to a gene: 2. There are 15 residues in the CDR3. Germline loops: CDR1 MNHEY, CDR2 SMNVEV (reference sequence). The CDR3 reads CASSWGQGNNSPLHF. In DNA, the CDR3 is TGTGCCAGCAGTTGGGGACAGGGGAATAATTCACCCCTCCACTTT.

V usage is TRBV9 and J usage is TRBJ2-3; D is possibly TRBD1 (5 bases). The CDR3 contains 16 residues. Trimming cost V 0 bases and J 0 bases, with 11 bases left between them. Germline CDR1 is SGDLS and CDR2 is YYNGEE. The CDR3 coding sequence is TGTGCCAGCAGCGTAGTGGGGCGGTCTAGCACAGATACGCAGTATTTT. Translation: CASSVVGRSSTDTQYF.

Of note for this clone: Distinct nucleotide sequences in the sample also encode this CDR3. The chain carries TRBV15 and TRBJ1-6; 8 positions match TRBD1. This CDR3 comprises 15 residues. In germline, CDR1 is LNHNV, CDR2 YYDKDF (reference sequence). With V trimmed by 3 bases and J by 7 bases, 5 bases remained unmatched. DNA of the CDR3: TGTGCCACCAGCAGTCACAGGGGGGGCAATTCACCCCTCCACTTT. This sequence encodes CATSSHRGGNSPLHF.

The V call is TRBV7-2, the J call TRBJ2-1, with TRBD2 identical over 10 bases. The CDR3 extends over 17 amino acids. Germline V gene sequence: CDR1 SGHTA, CDR2 FQGNSA. Germline trimming cut 3 bases from V and 4 bases from J; bases unmatched to any gene: 9. This CDR3 is CASSFLAGTSAYNEQFF. The CDR3 DNA sequence: TGTGCCAGCAGCTTCTTAGCCGGGACTAGCGCGTACAATGAGCAGTTCTTC.

The rearrangement links TRBV4-2 to TRBJ1-3; D not certain. CDR1 and CDR2 (germline): LGHNA, YNFKEQ. This CDR3 contains 14 residues. Trimming left V 2 bases short and J 0 bases short, with 5 bases between. CDR3 sequence reads: CASSQLSSGNTIYF. DNA for the CDR3: TGTGCCAGCAGCCAACTGTCCTCTGGAAACACCATATATTTT.

The chain employs TRBV2 and TRBJ2-2; D gene uncertain. The germline V gene has CDR1 SNHLY and CDR2 FYNNEI. Trimming shortened V by 4 bases and J by 7 bases, and 7 bases separated the two germline ends. This CDR3 is 12 amino acids long. CDR3 coding DNA: TGTGCCAGCAGTGTATTAGTCGGGGAGCTGTTTTTT. This translates into CASSVLVGELFF.